A selection of T cell receptor beta chains follows, all from one sample in a study of blood T cells in healthy people across ages. TCRdb re-called the 5' RACE reads with MiXCR, one entry per CDR3 protein. The table lists some 860,000 distinct CDR3 sequences, around three fifths of them singletons, with more than 25% in the top ten. The sample comprised blood. Source of these receptors: a man between 35 and 55 years old in good health. Both conserved end residues are part of each CDR3. A D gene is named only where the DNA matches it firmly. Only some rows state a clone size, as once, few, many or a class for expanded clones.

v_call: TRBV12-3/TRBV12-4
d_call: .
clone_size: few
j_call: TRBJ2-1
cdr3_nt: TGTGCCAGCAGTCCCCTTGGGGACGGTCACTGGAATGAGCAGTTCTTC
cdr3_aa: CASSPLGDGHWNEQFF

v_call: TRBV10-3
d_call: .
clone_size: .
j_call: TRBJ2-2
cdr3_nt: TGTGCCATCGGTGCCGGGGAGCTGTTTTTT
cdr3_aa: CAIGAGELFF

v_call: TRBV20-1
d_call: .
clone_size: few
j_call: TRBJ1-2
cdr3_nt: TGCAGTGCTAGAGGGACCGGGTTCTATGGCTACACCTTC
cdr3_aa: CSARGTGFYGYTF

v_call: TRBV20-1
d_call: .
clone_size: .
j_call: TRBJ2-5
cdr3_nt: TGCAGTGCTAGAGAGGTTAGCGGTCAAGAGACCCAGTACTTC
cdr3_aa: CSAREVSGQETQYF

v_call: TRBV3-1
d_call: .
clone_size: .
j_call: TRBJ2-5
cdr3_nt: TGTGCCAGCAGCCAAGGAAGGTCGGAGCAGTACTTC
cdr3_aa: CASSQGRSEQYF

v_call: TRBV10-3
d_call: TRBD1
clone_size: .
j_call: TRBJ1-1
cdr3_nt: TGTGCCATCAGTTTTACAGGGGACACTGAAGCTTTCTTT
cdr3_aa: CAISFTGDTEAFF

v_call: TRBV7-2
d_call: .
clone_size: few
j_call: TRBJ2-7
cdr3_nt: TGTGCCAGCACCGCACTCAACAGGGTCGAGCAGTACTTC
cdr3_aa: CASTALNRVEQYF

v_call: TRBV4-1
d_call: TRBD1
clone_size: .
j_call: TRBJ2-5
cdr3_nt: TGCGCCAGCAGCCAAGGGACAGGGGTTCAAGAGACCCAGTACTTC
cdr3_aa: CASSQGTGVQETQYF

v_call: TRBV7-2
d_call: .
clone_size: .
j_call: TRBJ1-1
cdr3_nt: TGTGCCAGCACCCCCGGGGCCCATAGAGCTTTCTTT
cdr3_aa: CASTPGAHRAFF

v_call: TRBV28
d_call: .
clone_size: .
j_call: TRBJ2-1
cdr3_nt: TGTGCCAGCAGTTCGGCAGGGGCTCGCTCCTACAATGAGCAGTTCTTC
cdr3_aa: CASSSAGARSYNEQFF

v_call: TRBV28
d_call: TRBD1
clone_size: .
j_call: TRBJ1-5
cdr3_nt: TGTGCCACAGAACCGGGACAGGGGCGGAATCAGCCCCGGCATTTT
cdr3_aa: CATEPGQGRNQPRHF

v_call: TRBV19
d_call: TRBD1
clone_size: .
j_call: TRBJ2-3
cdr3_nt: TGTGCCAGTAGTAAGGGACAGGCGAGCACAGATACGCAGTATTTT
cdr3_aa: CASSKGQASTDTQYF